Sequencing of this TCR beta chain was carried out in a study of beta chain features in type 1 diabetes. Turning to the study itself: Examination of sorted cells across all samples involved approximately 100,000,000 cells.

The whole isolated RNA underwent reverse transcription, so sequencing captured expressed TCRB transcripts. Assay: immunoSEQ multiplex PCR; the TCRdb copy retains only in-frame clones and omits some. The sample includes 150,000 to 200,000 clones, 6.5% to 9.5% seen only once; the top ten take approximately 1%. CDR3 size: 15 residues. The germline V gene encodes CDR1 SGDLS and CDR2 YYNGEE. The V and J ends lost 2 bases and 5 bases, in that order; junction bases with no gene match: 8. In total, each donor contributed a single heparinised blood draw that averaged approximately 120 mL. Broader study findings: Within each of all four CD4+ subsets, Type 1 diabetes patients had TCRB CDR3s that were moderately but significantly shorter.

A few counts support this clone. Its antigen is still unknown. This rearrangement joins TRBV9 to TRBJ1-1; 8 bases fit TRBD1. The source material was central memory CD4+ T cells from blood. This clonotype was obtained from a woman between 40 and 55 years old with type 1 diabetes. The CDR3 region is CASSVTGETRTEAFF. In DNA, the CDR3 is TGTGCCAGCAGCGTGACAGGGGAGACGAGAACTGAAGCTTTCTTT.